The T cell receptor beta chain under discussion was sequenced for a study of spatial heterogeneity in lung cancer (dated by TCRdb to the late 2010s). Regarding the research as a whole: More beta-chain than alpha-chain transcripts were consistently detected, likely reflecting higher beta-chain transcript abundance. In the raw uncorrected reads, each unique combination of TCR and UMI appeared more than ten times on average. TCR alpha and beta repertoires were quantitatively compared across multiple tumor regions, matched nontumor lung and blood in non-small cell lung cancer. Nonsynonymous mutation counts, determined by whole-exome sequencing of tumor tissue, were related to TCR repertoire features. At surgery, both alpha and beta chains were TCR-sequenced in fewer than 250 tumor regions, 63 to 80 matched nontumor lung samples and around 50 PBMC samples. The paper's findings and limits, for the study overall: Confirming at a functional level the hypothesis that regional TCRs recognize regional mutations was considered to require additional single-cell paired TCR alpha and beta sequencing.

The time point label here, explained by the study, means: sample taken at primary tumor resection. TCR sequencing used whole RNA extracted from tumor and nontumor lung tissue, or from cryopreserved PBMC samples, without cell sorting. Donors were over 60 patients with early-stage, untreated non-small cell lung cancer from the lung TRACERx cohort. A patient was chosen for TCR sequencing only when enough RNA was available from at least two tumor regions. A lung pathologist reviewed the tumor and adjacent nontumor lung specimens before the specimens were selected. This clonotype was counted ten times or more. No cognate antigen has been identified for it. One base away there is no much larger clone; base qualities are not given. Library preparation employed 5' RACE. Sequencing relied on a NextSeq 500. In the TCR library protocol, a unique molecular identifier was attached to each TCR cDNA molecule so that PCR and sequencing errors could be corrected. The study's own analysis went as follows. TCR identification, UMI-based error correction and CDR3 extraction were performed with Decombinator tools. Expanded TCRs were defined as those above a frequency of 2 per 1,000, corresponding to the top 1% of the tumor frequency distribution. Rényi diversity was computed with the R vegan package after subsampling each repertoire 100 times to 5,000 TCRs. CDR3 similarity networks were constructed using string-kernel similarity of amino acid triplets, with links drawn between CDR3s whose pairwise similarity was above 0.82. The public sequencing data were trimmed at Q25 with fastp and processed into clonotypes with MiXCR by TCRdb, which kept only in-frame beta chains. Rows are combined by CDR3 protein, so each entry shows the most common genes and DNA. The V and J calls were determined by TCRdb, not by the authors. Counted in this sample were 6,900 or so distinct CDR3 sequences; about 3.9% of them appeared once. Roughly 25% of the sample is in the top ten clones.

CDR1 and CDR2, looked up from the germline V gene (reference sequence), are DFQATT and SNEGSKA. Measured from the cysteine to the phenylalanine, the CDR3 is 13 residues long. The retained sequence is limited to the CDR3, 39 bases, with the frame set at the first base. Relative to germline, V is 1 base shorter and J is 7 bases shorter, with 11 bases between their ends. This specimen consisted of normal lung tissue next to the tumor, obtained at surgery. The receptor was isolated from a female donor with early-stage non-small cell lung cancer. The rearrangement joined TRBV20-1 to TRBJ1-5, with a weak D call of TRBD1 (5 bases match). Here the CDR3 is given as CSARASGFQPQHF. The sequenced DNA: TGCAGTGCTAGAGCTTCAGGGTTCCAGCCCCAGCATTTT.